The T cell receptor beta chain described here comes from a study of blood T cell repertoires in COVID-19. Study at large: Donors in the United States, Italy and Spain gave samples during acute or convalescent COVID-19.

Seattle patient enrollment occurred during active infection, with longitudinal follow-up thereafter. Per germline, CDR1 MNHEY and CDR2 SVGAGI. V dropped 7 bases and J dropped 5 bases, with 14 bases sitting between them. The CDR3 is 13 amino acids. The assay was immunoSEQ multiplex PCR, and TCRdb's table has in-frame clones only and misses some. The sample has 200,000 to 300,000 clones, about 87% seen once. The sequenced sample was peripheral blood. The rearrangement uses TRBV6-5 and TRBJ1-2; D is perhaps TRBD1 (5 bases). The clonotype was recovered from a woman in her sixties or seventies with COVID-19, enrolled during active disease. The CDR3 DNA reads TGTGCCAGCAAAGGGGATTCTTGGTATGGCTACACCTTC. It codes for CASKGDSWYGYTF.